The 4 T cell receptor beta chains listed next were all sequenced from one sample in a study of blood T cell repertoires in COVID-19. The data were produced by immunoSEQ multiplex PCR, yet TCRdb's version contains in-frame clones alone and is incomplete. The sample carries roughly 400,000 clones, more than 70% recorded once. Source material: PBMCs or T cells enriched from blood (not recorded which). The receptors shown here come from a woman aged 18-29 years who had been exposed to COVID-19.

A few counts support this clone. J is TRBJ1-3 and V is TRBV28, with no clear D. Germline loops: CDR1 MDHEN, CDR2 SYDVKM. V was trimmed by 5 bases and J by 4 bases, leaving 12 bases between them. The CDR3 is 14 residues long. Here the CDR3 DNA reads TGTGCCAGCAGTCGGGGTCTCCCCGGAAACACCATATATTTT. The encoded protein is CASSRGLPGNTIYF.

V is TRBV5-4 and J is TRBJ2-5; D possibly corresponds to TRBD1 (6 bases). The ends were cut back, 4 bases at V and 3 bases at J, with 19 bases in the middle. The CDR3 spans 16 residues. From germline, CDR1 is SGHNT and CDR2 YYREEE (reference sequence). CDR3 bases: TGTGCCAGCAGCAAGGAGATCTTTGAGGGGGAAGAGACCCAGTACTTC. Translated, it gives CASSKEIFEGEETQYF.

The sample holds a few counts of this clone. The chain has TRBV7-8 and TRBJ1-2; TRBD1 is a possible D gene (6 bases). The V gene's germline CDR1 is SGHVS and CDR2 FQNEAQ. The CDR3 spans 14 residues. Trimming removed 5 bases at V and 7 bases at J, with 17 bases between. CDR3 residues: CASSPAQGLSGYTF. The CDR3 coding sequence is TGTGCCAGCAGCCCTGCTCAGGGGCTCTCTGGCTACACCTTC.

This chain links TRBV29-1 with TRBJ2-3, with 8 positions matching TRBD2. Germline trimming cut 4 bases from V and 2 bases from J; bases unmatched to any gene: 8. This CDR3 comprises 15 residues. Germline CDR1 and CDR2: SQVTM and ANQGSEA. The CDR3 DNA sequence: TGCAGCGTTGTGGGCGGGAGGCGTAACACAGATACGCAGTATTTT. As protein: CSVVGGRRNTDTQYF.